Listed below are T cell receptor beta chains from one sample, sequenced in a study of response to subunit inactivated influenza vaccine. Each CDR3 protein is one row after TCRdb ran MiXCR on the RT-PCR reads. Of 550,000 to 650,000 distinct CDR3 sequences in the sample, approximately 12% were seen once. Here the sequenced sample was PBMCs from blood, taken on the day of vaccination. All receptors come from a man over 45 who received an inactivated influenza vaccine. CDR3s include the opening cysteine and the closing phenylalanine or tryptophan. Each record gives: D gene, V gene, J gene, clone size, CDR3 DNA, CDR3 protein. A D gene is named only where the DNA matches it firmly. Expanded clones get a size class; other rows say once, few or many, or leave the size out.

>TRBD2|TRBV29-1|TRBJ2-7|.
TGCAGCGCCGAATCCCCTAGCGGGACTGGCGAGCAGTACTTC
CSAESPSGTGEQYF
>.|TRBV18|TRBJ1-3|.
TGTGCCAGCTCACCACCGATGGCGGGGCTCTCTGGAAACACCATATATTTT
CASSPPMAGLSGNTIYF
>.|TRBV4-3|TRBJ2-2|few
TGCGCCAGCAGCCAAGACCCCCTGACAGGGAACACCGGGGAGCTGTTTTTT
CASSQDPLTGNTGELFF
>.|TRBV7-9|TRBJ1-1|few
TGTGCCAGCAGCTCATTGTGGGGGGTCACTGAAGCTTTCTTT
CASSSLWGVTEAFF
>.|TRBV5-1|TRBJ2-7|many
TGCGCCAGCAGCCTTCACTTGGGCTCCTACGAGCAGTACTTC
CASSLHLGSYEQYF
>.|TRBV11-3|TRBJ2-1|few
TGTGCCAGCAGCTTAGTAGGGGCAGGCCCGTACAATGAGCAGTTCTTC
CASSLVGAGPYNEQFF
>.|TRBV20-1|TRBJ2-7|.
TGCAGTGCTAGAGGAGGACGGGGCAGGAACGAGCAGTACTTC
CSARGGRGRNEQYF
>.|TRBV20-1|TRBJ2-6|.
TGCAGTGCCGGCAGTGGGTCCTCTGGGGCCAACGTCCTGACTTTC
CSAGSGSSGANVLTF
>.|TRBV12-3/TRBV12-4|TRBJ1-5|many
TGTGCCAGCAGCCGACAGGGCAATCAGCCCCAGCATTTT
CASSRQGNQPQHF
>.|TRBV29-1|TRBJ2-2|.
TGCAGCGGGCAGGGTGGGGACACCGGGGAGCTGATTTTT
CSGQGGDTGELIF
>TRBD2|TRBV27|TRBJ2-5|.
TGTGCCAGCAGTTCCCACATGGGACTAGCGGGGGTGCAGACCCAGTACTTC
CASSSHMGLAGVQTQYF
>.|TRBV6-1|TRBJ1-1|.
TGTGCCAGCAGTCTCCACCGGAACACTGAAGCTTTCTTT
CASSLHRNTEAFF
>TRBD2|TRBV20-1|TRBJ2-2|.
TGCAGTGCTAGCCCTAGCGGGAACACCGGGGAGCTGTTTTTT
CSASPSGNTGELFF